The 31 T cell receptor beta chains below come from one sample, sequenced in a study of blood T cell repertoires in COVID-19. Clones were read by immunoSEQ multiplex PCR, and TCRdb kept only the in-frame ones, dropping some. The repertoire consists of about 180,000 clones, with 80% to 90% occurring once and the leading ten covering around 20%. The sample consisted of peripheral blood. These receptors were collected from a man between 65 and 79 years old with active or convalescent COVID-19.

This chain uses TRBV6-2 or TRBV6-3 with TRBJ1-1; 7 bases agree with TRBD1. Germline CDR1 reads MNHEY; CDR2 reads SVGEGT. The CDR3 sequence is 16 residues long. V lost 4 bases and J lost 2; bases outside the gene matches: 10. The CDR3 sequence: CASSSTGKGRNTEAFF. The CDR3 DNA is TGTGCCAGCAGTTCGACAGGGAAGGGAAGAAACACTGAAGCTTTCTTT.

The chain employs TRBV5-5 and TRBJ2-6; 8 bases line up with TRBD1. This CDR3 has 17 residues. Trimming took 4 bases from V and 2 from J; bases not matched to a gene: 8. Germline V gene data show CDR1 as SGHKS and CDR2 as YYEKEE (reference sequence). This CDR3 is CASSPGQGVPGANVLTF. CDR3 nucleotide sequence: TGTGCCAGCAGCCCCGGACAGGGAGTACCTGGGGCCAACGTCCTGACTTTC.

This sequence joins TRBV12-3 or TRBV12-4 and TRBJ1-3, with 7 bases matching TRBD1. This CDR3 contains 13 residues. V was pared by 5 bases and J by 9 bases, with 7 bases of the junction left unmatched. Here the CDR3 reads CASSLTGSRTIYF. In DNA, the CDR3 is TGTGCCAGCAGTCTGACAGGGTCGCGCACCATATATTTT.

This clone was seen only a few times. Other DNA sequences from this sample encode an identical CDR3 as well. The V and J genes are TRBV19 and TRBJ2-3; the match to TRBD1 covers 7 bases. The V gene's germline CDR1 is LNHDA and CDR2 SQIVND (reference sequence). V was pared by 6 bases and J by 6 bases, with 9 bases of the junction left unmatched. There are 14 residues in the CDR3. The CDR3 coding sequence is TGTGCCAGTAGCCTGGGACAGAGCTACGATACGCAGTATTTT. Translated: CASSLGQSYDTQYF.

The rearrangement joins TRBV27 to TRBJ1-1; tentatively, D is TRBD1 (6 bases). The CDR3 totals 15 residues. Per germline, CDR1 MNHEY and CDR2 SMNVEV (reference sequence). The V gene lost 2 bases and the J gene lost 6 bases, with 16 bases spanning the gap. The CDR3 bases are TGTGCCAGCAGTTTAAGGGGCGGGGGGGCCCCTGAAGCTTTCTTT. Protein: CASSLRGGGAPEAFF.

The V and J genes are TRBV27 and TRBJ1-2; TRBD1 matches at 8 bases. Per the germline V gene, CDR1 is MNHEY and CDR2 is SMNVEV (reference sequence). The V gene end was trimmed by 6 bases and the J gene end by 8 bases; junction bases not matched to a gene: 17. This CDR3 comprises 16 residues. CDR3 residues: CASRQTGGRGRRGYTF. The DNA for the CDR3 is TGTGCCAGCAGACAAACCGGGGGCAGGGGGCGCCGGGGCTACACCTTC.

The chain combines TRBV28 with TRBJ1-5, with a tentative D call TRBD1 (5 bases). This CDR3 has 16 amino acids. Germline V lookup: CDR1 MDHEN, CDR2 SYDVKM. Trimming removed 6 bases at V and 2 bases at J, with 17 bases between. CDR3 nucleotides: TGTGCCAGCAGCCGTGCGCGCGGGGGTCGCAATCAGCCCCAGCATTTT. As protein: CASSRARGGRNQPQHF.

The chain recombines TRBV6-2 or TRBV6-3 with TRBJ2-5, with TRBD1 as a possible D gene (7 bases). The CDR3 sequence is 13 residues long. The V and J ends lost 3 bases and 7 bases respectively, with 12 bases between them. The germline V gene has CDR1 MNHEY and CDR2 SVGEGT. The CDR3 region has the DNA TGTGCCAGCAGTTATACAGGGGAGGCGACCCAGTACTTC. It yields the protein CASSYTGEATQYF.

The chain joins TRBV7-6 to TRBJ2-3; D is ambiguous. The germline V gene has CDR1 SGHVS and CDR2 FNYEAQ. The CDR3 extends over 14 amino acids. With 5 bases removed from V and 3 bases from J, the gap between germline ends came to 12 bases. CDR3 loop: CASSPRGQTDTQYF. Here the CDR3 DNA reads TGTGCCAGCAGCCCCCGTGGGCAGACAGATACGCAGTATTTT.

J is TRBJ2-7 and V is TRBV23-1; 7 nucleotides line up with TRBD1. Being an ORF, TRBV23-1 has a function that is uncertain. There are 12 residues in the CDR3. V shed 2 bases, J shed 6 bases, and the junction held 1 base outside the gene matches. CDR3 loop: CASSQPGGEQYF. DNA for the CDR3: TGCGCCAGCAGTCAACCAGGGGGCGAGCAGTACTTC.

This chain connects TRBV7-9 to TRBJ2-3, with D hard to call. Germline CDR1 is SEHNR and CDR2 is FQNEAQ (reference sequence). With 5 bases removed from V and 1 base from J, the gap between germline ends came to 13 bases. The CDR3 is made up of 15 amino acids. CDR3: CASSANGWGTDTQYF. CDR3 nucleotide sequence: TGTGCCAGCAGCGCAAACGGGTGGGGCACAGATACGCAGTATTTT.

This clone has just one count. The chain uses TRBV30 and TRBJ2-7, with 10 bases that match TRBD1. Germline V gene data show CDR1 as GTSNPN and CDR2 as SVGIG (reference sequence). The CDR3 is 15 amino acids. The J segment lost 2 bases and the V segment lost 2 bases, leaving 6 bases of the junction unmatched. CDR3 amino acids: CAWSPGQGIPYEQYF. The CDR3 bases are TGTGCCTGGAGTCCGGGACAGGGGATACCCTACGAGCAGTACTTC.

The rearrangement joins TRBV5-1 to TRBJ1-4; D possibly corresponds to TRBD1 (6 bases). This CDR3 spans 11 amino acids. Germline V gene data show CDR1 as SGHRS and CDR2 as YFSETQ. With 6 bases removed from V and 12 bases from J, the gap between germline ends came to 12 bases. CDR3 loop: CASTETGELFF. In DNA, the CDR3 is TGCGCCAGCACCGAGACAGGAGAACTGTTTTTT.

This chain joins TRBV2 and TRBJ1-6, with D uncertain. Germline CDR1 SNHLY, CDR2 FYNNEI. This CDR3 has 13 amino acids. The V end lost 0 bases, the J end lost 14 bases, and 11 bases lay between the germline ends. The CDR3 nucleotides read TGTGCCAGCAGTGAAGCAGTGGGCTTGTCCCTCCACTTT. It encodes CASSEAVGLSLHF.

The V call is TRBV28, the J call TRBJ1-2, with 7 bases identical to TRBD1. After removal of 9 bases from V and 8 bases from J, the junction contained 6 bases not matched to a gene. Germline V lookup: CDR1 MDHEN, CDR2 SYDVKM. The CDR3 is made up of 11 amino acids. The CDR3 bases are TGTGCCAGTCGACAGGGTGGCGGCTACACCTTC. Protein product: CASRQGGGYTF.

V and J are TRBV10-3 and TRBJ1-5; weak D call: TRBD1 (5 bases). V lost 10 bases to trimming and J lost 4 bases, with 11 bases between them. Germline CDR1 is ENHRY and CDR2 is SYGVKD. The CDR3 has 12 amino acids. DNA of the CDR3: TGTGCCAGTCGGGGGGGGAATCAGCCCCAGCATTTT. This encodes CASRGGNQPQHF.

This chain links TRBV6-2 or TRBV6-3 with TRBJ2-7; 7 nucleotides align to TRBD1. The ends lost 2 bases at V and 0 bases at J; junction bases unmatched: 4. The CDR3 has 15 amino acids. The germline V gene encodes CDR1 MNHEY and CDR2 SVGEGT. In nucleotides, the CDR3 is TGTGCCAGCAGTTACCCTTGGGACAGCTCCTACGAGCAGTACTTC. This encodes CASSYPWDSSYEQYF.

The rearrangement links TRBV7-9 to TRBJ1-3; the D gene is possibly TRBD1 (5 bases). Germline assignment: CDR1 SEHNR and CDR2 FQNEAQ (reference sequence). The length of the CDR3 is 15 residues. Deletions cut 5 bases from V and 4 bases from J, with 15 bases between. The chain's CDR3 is CASSAREGLGNTIYF. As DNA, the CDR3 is TGTGCCAGCAGCGCCAGGGAGGGTCTGGGAAACACCATATATTTT.

This chain's CDR3 is CAWSPDRENSPLHF. In nucleotides, the CDR3 is TGTGCCTGGAGTCCGGACAGGGAAAATTCACCCCTCCACTTT. This chain joins TRBV30 and TRBJ1-6; 8 bases align to TRBD1. This CDR3 region has 14 residues. The trim removed 2 bases at V and 7 bases at J, leaving 4 bases unmatched. Germline CDR1 is GTSNPN and CDR2 is SVGIG (reference sequence).

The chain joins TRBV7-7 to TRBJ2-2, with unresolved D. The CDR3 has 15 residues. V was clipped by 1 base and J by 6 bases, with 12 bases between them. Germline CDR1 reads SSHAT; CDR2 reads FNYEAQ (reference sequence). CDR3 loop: CASSLVAGLAGELFF. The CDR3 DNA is TGTGCCAGCAGCTTAGTTGCAGGTTTGGCCGGGGAGCTGTTTTTT.

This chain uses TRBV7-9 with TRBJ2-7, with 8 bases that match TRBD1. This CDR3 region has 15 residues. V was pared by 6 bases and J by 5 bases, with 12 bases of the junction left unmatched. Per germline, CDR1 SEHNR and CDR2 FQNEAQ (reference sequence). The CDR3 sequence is CASRKGGQGPHEQYF. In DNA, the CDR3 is TGTGCCAGCAGGAAGGGTGGACAGGGCCCCCACGAGCAGTACTTC.

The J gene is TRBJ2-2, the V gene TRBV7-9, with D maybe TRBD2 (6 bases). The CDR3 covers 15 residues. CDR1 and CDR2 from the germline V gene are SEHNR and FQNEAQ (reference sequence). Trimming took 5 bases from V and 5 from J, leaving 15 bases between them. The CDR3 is CASSQASVRTGELFF. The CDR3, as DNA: TGTGCCAGCAGCCAAGCTAGCGTCAGGACCGGGGAGCTGTTTTTT.

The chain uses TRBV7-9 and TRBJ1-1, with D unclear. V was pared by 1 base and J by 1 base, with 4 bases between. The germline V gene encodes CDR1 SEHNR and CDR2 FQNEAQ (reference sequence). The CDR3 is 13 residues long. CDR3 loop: CASSLEANTEAFF. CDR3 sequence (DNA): TGTGCCAGCAGCTTAGAAGCGAACACTGAAGCTTTCTTT.

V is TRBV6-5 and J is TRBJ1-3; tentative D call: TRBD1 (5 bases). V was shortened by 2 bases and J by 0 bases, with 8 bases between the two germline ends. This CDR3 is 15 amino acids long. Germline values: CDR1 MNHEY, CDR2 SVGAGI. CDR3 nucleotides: TGTGCCAGCAGTTACGACAGAAGCTCTGGAAACACCATATATTTT. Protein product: CASSYDRSSGNTIYF.

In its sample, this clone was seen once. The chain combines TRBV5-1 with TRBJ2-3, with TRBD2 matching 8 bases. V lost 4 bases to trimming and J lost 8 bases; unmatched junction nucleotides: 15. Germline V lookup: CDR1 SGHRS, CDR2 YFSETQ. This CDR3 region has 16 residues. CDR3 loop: CASSHEEAGGPATQYF. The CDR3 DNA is TGCGCCAGCAGCCATGAAGAGGCGGGGGGCCCAGCTACGCAGTATTTT.

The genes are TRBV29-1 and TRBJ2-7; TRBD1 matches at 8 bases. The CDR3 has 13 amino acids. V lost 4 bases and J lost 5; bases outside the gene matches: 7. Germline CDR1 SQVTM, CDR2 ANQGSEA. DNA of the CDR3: TGCAGCGTTGGAGACAGGGGAAACAACGAGCAGTACTTC. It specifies CSVGDRGNNEQYF.

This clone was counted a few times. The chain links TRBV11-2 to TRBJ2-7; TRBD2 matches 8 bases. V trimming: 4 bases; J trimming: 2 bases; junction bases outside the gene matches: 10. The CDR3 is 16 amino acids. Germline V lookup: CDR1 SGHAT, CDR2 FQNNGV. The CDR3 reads CASSSPGGAKAYEQYF. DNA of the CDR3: TGTGCCAGCAGCTCTCCGGGGGGGGCCAAAGCCTACGAGCAGTACTTC.

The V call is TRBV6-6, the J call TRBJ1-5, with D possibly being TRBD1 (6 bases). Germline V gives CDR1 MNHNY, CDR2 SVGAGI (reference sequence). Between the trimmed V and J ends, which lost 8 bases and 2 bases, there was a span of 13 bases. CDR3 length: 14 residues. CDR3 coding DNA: TGTGCCAGCCGAGACAGGAACGGCAATCAGCCCCAGCATTTT. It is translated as CASRDRNGNQPQHF.

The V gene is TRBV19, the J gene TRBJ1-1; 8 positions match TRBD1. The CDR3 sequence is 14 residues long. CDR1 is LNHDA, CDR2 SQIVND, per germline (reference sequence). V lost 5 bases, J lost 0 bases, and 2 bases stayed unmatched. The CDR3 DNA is TGTGCCAGTAGTGTGGACAGGGTGAACACTGAAGCTTTCTTT. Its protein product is CASSVDRVNTEAFF.

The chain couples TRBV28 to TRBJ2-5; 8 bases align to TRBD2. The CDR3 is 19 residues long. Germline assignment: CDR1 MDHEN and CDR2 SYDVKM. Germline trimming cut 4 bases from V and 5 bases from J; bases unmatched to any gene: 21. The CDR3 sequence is CASSWGGGGAGVAEETQYF. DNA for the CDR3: TGTGCCAGCAGTTGGGGGGGCGGGGGAGCGGGAGTCGCGGAGGAGACCCAGTACTTC.

This CDR3 reads CASSLSGGTGELFF. The CDR3 region has the DNA TGTGCCAGCAGTTTATCGGGGGGCACCGGGGAGCTGTTTTTT. The V gene is TRBV28, the J gene TRBJ2-2, with 7 bases fitting TRBD2. Germline V gene lookup returns CDR1 MDHEN and CDR2 SYDVKM. The V gene end was trimmed by 1 base and the J gene end by 4 bases; junction bases not matched to a gene: 0. CDR3 length: 14 residues.